The 15 T cell receptor beta chains in this list originate from one sample, sequenced in a study of CD4 T cells in relation to SARS-CoV-2 and coronaviruses (dated by TCRdb to the early 2020s). Receptor libraries were prepared by the immunoSEQ multiplex PCR assay. TCRdb took this table from immuneACCESS and kept in-frame rearrangements with V and J called. Such tables lack part of the clones; where checked against another copy, unresolved V genes explain under half of the gap, and the rest is unexplained. This sample holds about 29,000 clones; 75% to 80% were observed only once. The top ten hold over 15% of the sample. Their target antigens are unknown. CD4+ T cells from unexposed donors were collected before the COVID-19 pandemic (2011-2018). The EasySep CD4+ T cell isolation kit was used to isolate CD4+ T cells once the cultures had run for nine to eleven days. The sequencing input was CD4+ T cells from PBMCs, cultured in vitro. The receptors originated from a human donor in good health.

As to this clone: Within the sample, other DNA sequences also encode this same CDR3. The chain recombines TRBV7-3 with TRBJ2-3; 12 bases agree with TRBD1. Germline lookup yields CDR1 SGHTA and CDR2 FQGTGA. J gave up 4 bases and V 4 bases, and 6 bases lay outside the gene matches. CDR3 length equals 16 residues. CDR3 loop: CASSSGQGALADTQYF. For the CDR3, the DNA is TGTGCCAGCAGCTCGGGACAGGGGGCTTTAGCAGATACGCAGTATTTT.

This clone appeared a few times. The chain is built from TRBV2 and TRBJ2-3; the match to TRBD2 covers 10 bases. The junction had 4 bases not matched to a gene; V was cut back by 4 bases and J by 3 bases. The CDR3 loop spans 15 amino acids. CDR1 is SNHLY and CDR2 is FYNNEI in the germline V gene. CDR3 nucleotides: TGTGCCAGCAGTGGAGCGGGAGGGGTTACAGATACGCAGTATTTT. Its protein product is CASSGAGGVTDTQYF.

V gene TRBV5-1 combines with J gene TRBJ2-4; weak D call: TRBD1 (5 bases). Germline-derived CDR1 and CDR2 are SGHRS and YFSETQ. The V and J ends lost 0 bases and 7 bases respectively, with 8 bases between them. This CDR3 has 13 amino acids. The CDR3 spells CASSLEGVNIQYF. CDR3 DNA sequence: TGCGCCAGCAGCTTGGAAGGGGTGAACATTCAGTACTTC.

The chain couples TRBV4-2 to TRBJ2-7; D is uncertain. From germline, CDR1 is LGHNA and CDR2 YNFKEQ. V lost 3 bases, J lost 0 bases, and 12 bases lay in between. The length of the CDR3 is 15 residues. CDR3 coding DNA: TGTGCCAGCAGCCAGCCAAGGGCGAGCTCCTACGAGCAGTACTTC. The encoded protein is CASSQPRASSYEQYF.

This clone is a singleton in its sample. The chain links TRBV6-5 to TRBJ2-4, with 12 bases lining up with TRBD2. Germline CDR1 reads MNHEY; CDR2 reads SVGAGI. The V segment lost 4 bases and the J segment 8 bases; nucleotides outside the gene matches: 3. The CDR3 totals 14 residues. The CDR3 sequence: CASSSSGGAYIQYF. The CDR3 DNA follows: TGTGCCAGCAGTTCTAGCGGGGGGGCGTACATTCAGTACTTC.

The J gene is TRBJ1-6, the V gene TRBV28, with 9 bases that match TRBD1. The CDR3 sequence is 15 residues long. Trimming at V came to 6 bases and at J to 7 bases, leaving 7 bases not matched to a gene. Per the germline V gene, CDR1 is MDHEN and CDR2 is SYDVKM. The CDR3 DNA reads TGTGCCAGCAGCTTGGGGGACAGGGCCAATTCACCCCTCCACTTT. The encoded protein is CASSLGDRANSPLHF.

The chain employs TRBV7-9 and TRBJ2-2; D might be TRBD2 (6 bases). In germline, CDR1 is SEHNR, CDR2 FQNEAQ (reference sequence). V gave up 7 bases and J gave up 0 bases, with 15 bases separating them. This CDR3 region has 16 residues. The CDR3 reads CASNRRGRANTGELFF. CDR3 nucleotides: TGTGCCAGCAACAGGAGGGGCAGGGCGAACACCGGGGAGCTGTTTTTT. Full variable domain (outside the CDR3, taken from reference TRBV7-9 and TRBJ2-2): DTGVSQNPRHKITKRGQNVTFRCDPISEHNRLYWYRQTLGQGPEFLTYFQNEAQLEKSRLLSDRFSAERPKGSFSTLEIQRTEQGDSAMYLCASNRRGRANTGELFFGEGSRLTVL.

This sequence joins TRBV10-3 and TRBJ1-2; D gene uncertain. There are 14 residues in the CDR3. V was pared by 2 bases and J by 3 bases, with 10 bases between. Germline V gene lookup returns CDR1 ENHRY and CDR2 SYGVKD. The CDR3 bases are TGTGCCATCAGTGAGGGGGAGGCAGACTATGGCTACACCTTC. Amino acid sequence: CAISEGEADYGYTF.

This chain uses TRBV6-5 with TRBJ1-6; D perhaps matches TRBD1 (6 bases). CDR1 MNHEY and CDR2 SVGAGI come from the germline V gene. Trimming stripped 5 bases from V and 9 bases from J, with 14 bases between. The CDR3 is 14 residues long. DNA of the CDR3: TGTGCCAGCAGTACAGGGAGATCAGGTTCACCCCTCCACTTT. Protein sequence: CASSTGRSGSPLHF.

This chain joins TRBV5-1 and TRBJ2-1; 7 positions match TRBD2. Germline V gives CDR1 SGHRS, CDR2 YFSETQ. V lost 2 bases and J lost 4; bases outside the gene matches: 9. The CDR3 totals 16 residues. The CDR3 loop reads CASSFGSAGEYNEQFF. The CDR3 bases are TGCGCCAGCAGCTTTGGGTCCGCGGGGGAGTACAATGAGCAGTTCTTC. The full variable domain, in which reference TRBV5-1 and TRBJ2-1 provide the parts outside the CDR3, is KAGVTQTPRYLIKTRGQQVTLSCSPISGHRSVSWYQQTPGQGLQFLFEYFSETQRNKGNFPGRFSGRQFSNSRSEMNVSTLELGDSALYLCASSFGSAGEYNEQFFGPGTRLTVL.

This clone was recorded only once. This chain links TRBV11-2 with TRBJ2-1; 8 bases agree with TRBD2. This CDR3 spans 16 amino acids. CDR1 is SGHAT and CDR2 is FQNNGV in the germline V gene. After removal of 4 bases from V and 1 base from J, the junction contained 6 bases not matched to a gene. The DNA of the CDR3 is TGTGCCAGCAGCTCAATTAGCGGGACGTCCTACAATGAGCAGTTCTTC. This encodes CASSSISGTSYNEQFF.

Here the CDR3 DNA reads TGCGCCAGCAGTGAGTCAGTGGGAGAGACCCAGTACTTC. Translated: CASSESVGETQYF. The J gene is TRBJ2-5, the V gene TRBV10-2, with D uncertain. V gave up 0 bases and J gave up 4 bases, with 6 bases separating them. This CDR3 has 13 amino acids. Germline lookup yields CDR1 WSHSY and CDR2 SAAADI.

The CDR3 loop is CASSYVGRSGNTIYF. In nucleotides, the CDR3 is TGTGCCAGCAGTTACGTGGGGCGCTCTGGAAACACCATATATTTT. The chain combines TRBV6-2 or TRBV6-3 with TRBJ1-3; maybe TRBD1 (5 bases). The CDR3 is made up of 15 amino acids. Germline CDR1 and CDR2: MNHEY and SVGEGT. Trimming removed 2 bases at V and 0 bases at J, with 8 bases between.

This sequence joins TRBV6-6 and TRBJ2-5; 9 bases are shared with TRBD2. Germline V CDR1 and CDR2: MNHNY, SVGAGI (reference sequence). The trim removed 2 bases at V and 2 bases at J, leaving 6 bases unmatched. The CDR3 extends over 16 amino acids. The CDR3 loop reads CASSYRASGVQETQYF. The CDR3 coding sequence is TGTGCCAGCAGTTACAGGGCTAGCGGGGTTCAAGAGACCCAGTACTTC.

The CDR3 here is CATRQGTGELFF. The CDR3 DNA is TGTGCCACCCGACAGGGAACCGGGGAGCTGTTTTTT. V is TRBV10-3 and J is TRBJ2-2, with 7 bases lining up with TRBD1. The V gene's germline CDR1 is ENHRY and CDR2 SYGVKD. V was pared by 10 bases and J by 5 bases, with 4 bases of the junction left unmatched. CDR3 length: 12 amino acids.